This T cell receptor beta chain was obtained from a study of beta chain features in type 1 diabetes. Study results and caveats: An over-representation of cells with high TCR expression could result from cDNA sequencing. The study found moderately but significantly shorter TCRB CDR3s in all four CD4+ subsets of Type 1 diabetes patients.

V dropped 1 base and J dropped 3; count of bases not matched to a gene: 4. This CDR3 contains 15 residues. The germline gives CDR1 MDHEN, CDR2 SYDVKM. Turning to this clone: Its antigen is undetermined.

The isolated RNA, all of it, was reverse transcribed, so expressed TCRB transcripts were what got sequenced. Profiled with immunoSEQ multiplex PCR; TCRdb holds only in-frame clones, not every one. The sample includes 250,000 to 350,000 clones, about 15% of them seen just once. Sorting that relied on CD45RO/CCR7/CD25/CD127/CD95/CD27 yielded CD4+ naive, central memory, regulatory and stem cell-like memory cells. This clonotype was sampled from a man in his late teens or twenties with type 1 diabetes. The specimen was naive CD4+ T cells from blood. The rearrangement uses TRBV28 and TRBJ1-1; 8 nucleotides match TRBD1. The CDR3 DNA sequence: TGTGCCAGCAGTTTATCTGGGACAGGACACACTGAAGCTTTCTTT. Translating gives CASSLSGTGHTEAFF.